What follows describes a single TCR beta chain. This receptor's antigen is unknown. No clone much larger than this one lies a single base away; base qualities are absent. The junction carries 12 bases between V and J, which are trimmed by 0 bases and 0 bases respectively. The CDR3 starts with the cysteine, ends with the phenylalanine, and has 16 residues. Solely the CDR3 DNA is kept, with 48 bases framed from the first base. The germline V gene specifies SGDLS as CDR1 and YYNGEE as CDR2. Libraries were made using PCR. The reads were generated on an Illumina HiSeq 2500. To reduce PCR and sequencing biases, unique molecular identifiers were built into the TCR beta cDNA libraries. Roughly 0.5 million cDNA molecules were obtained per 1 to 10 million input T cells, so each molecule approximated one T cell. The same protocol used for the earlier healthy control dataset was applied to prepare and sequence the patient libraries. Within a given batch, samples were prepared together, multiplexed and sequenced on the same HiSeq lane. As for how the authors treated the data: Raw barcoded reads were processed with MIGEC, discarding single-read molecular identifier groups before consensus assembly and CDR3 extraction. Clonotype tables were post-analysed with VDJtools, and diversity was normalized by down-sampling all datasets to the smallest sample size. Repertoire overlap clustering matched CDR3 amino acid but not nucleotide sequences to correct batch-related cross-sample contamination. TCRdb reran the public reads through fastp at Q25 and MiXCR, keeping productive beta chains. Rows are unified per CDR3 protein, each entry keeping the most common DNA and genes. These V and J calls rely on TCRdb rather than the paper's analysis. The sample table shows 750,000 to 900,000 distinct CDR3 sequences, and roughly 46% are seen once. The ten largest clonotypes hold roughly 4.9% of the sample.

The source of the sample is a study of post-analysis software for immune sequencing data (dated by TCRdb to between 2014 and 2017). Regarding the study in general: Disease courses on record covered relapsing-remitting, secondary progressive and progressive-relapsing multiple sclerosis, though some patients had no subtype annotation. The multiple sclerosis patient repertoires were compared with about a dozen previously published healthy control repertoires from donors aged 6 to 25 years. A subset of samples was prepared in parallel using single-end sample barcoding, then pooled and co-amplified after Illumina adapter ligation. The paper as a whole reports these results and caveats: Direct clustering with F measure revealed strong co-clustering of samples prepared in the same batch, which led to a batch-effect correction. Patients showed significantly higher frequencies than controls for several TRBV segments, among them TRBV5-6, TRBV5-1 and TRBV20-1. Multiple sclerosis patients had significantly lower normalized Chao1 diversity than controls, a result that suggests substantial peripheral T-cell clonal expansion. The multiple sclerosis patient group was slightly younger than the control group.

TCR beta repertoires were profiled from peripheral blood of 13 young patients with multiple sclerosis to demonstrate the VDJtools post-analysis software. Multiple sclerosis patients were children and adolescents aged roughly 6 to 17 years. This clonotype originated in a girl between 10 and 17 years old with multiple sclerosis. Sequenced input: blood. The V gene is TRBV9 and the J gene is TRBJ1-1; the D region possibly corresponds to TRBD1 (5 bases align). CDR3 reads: CASSVAAGPMNTEAFF. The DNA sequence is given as TGTGCCAGCAGCGTAGCTGCAGGGCCTATGAACACTGAAGCTTTCTTT.